What follows is one T cell receptor (beta chain) and its context. The antigen remains unidentified. The data were obtained in a study of cytomegalovirus exposure and HLA in healthy donors. Study-level points and caveats: Association of a missense DCLRE1C variant with TCR beta V- and J-gene trimming was reported in a later analysis. Immune exposure was documented only through CMV serostatus. Most TCR beta V segments were productive about 90% or about 30% of the time in an earlier analysis.

The PCR contained 60 Vbeta and 13 Jbeta primers. The assay was immunoSEQ multiplex PCR, and TCRdb's table has in-frame clones only and misses some. The table lists under 95,000 clones, 7.5% to 8.5% of them singletons. Germline V gene sequence: CDR1 SNHLY, CDR2 FYNNEI. This CDR3 spans 15 amino acids. The trim removed 6 bases at V and 0 bases at J, leaving 6 bases unmatched. The receptor was derived from a man over 45 in good health and CMV-seronegative. V usage is TRBV2 and J usage is TRBJ2-7; 9 bases are shared with TRBD2. Source material: PBMCs. This CDR3 is CASRLAGTSSYEQYF. DNA for the CDR3: TGTGCCAGCAGGCTAGCGGGGACTAGCTCCTACGAGCAGTACTTC.